This TCR beta chain was retrieved from a study of cytomegalovirus exposure and HLA in healthy donors. The PCR was carried out with 60 Vbeta primers and 13 Jbeta primers. The table came from immunoSEQ multiplex PCR; TCRdb's copy has only in-frame clones and leaves some out. The table lists around 65,000 clones, 70% to 80% of them singletons. With respect to this clone: Its target is not known.

Study observations and caveats: CMV serostatus stood as the only immune exposure information on hand. HLA restriction was apparent for most CMV-associated TCR beta chains in a later analysis. One variant, a missense change in DCLRE1C, was linked in a later analysis to TCR beta V- and J-gene trimming.

CDR3 length: 14 amino acids. Trimming took 2 bases from V and 5 from J; bases not matched to a gene: 2. The V gene's germline CDR1 is MNHEY and CDR2 SVGAGI. The sequenced sample was PBMCs. This receptor was taken from a girl under 18 in good health and CMV-seropositive. The chain links TRBV6-5 to TRBJ1-5; 8 bases match TRBD1. The CDR3 here is CASSYGQGHQPQHF. In DNA, the CDR3 is TGTGCCAGCAGTTACGGACAGGGCCATCAGCCCCAGCATTTT.